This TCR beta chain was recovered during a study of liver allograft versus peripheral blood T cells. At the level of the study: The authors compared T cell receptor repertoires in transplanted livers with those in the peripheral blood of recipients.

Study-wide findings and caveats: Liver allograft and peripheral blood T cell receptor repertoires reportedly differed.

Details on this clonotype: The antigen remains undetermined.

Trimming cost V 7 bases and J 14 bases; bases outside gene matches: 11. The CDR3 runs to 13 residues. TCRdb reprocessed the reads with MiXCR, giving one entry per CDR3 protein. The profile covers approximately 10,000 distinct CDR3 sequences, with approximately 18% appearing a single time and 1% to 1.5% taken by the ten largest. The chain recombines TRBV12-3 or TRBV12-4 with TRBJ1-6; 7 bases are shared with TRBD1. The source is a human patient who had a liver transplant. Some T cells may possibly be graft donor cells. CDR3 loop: CASTLDRPSTLHF. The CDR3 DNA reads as TGTGCCAGCACCCTGGACAGGCCATCTACCCTCCACTTT.